This T cell receptor beta chain was sequenced during a study of blood T cell repertoires in COVID-19. The protocol was immunoSEQ multiplex PCR, while the TCRdb copy is restricted to in-frame clones and leaves out a portion. Altogether 300,000 to 350,000 clones are present, approximately 90% being singletons, with the ten largest covering under 3.5%. Trimming pared 0 bases from V and 3 bases from J, leaving 14 bases between. Germline V gene lookup returns CDR1 MNHEY and CDR2 SVGAGI. The CDR3 totals 16 residues. This chain links TRBV6-5 with TRBJ1-1; a weak D match, TRBD1 (5 bases). The sample taken for sequencing was peripheral blood. The receptor's source is a woman aged 18-30 years who had recovered from COVID-19. Written as DNA, the CDR3 is TGTGCCAGCAGTTACTCCCGTGGGGCAGAGGACACTGAAGCTTTCTTT. Translated: CASSYSRGAEDTEAFF.